This T cell receptor beta chain emerged from a study of radiation and T cells in renal cell carcinoma. Time point given: blood 2 weeks post-SBRT. The treatment: 15 Gy SBRT to primary tumor, nephrectomy 4 weeks later. The tumor was a clear cell renal cell carcinoma. The CDR3 consists of 15 residues. Germline-derived CDR1 and CDR2 are SNHLY and FYNNEI. The V gene end was trimmed by 2 bases and the J gene end by 2 bases; junction bases not matched to a gene: 2. Profiling relied on immunoSEQ multiplex PCR, and the TCRdb table lists in-frame clones only, not all of them. Of some 120,000 clones in the sample, around 80% were seen once.

The origin of this receptor is a man aged 50-59 years with renal cell carcinoma. The rearrangement joins TRBV2 to TRBJ2-2; 7 nucleotides match TRBD2. The material was blood, obtained from a patient whose treatment included radiotherapy and nephrectomy. The CDR3 here is CASSETSVNTGELFF. For the CDR3, the DNA is TGTGCCAGCAGTGAAACTAGCGTTAACACCGGGGAGCTGTTTTTT.